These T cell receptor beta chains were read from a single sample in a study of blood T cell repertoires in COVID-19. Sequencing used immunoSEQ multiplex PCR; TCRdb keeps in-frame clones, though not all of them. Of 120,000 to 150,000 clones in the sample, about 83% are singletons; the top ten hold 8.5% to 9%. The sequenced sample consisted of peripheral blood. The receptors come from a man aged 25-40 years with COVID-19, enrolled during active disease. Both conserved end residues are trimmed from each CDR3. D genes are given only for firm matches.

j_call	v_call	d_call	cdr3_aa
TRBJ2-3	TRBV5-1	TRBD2	ASSLGLAGTTDTQY
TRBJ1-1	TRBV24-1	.	ATSDLGSTEAF
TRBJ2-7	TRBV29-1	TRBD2	SASRGSGRADEQY
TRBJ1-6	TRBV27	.	ASSLAGQYNSPLH
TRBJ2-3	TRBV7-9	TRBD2	ASSLFVAGGGTDTQY
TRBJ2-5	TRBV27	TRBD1	ASRQLRDRGGETQY
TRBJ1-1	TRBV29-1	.	SVNRPRGERTEAF
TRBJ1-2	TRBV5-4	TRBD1	ASSLVGRGVHGYT
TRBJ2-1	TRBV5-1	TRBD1	ASSGTGADNEQF
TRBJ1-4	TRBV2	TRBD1	ASSVNGQATNEKLF
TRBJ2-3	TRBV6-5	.	ASREDHTDTQY
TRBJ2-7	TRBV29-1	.	SVEARRFLTVSEQY
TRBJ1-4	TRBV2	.	ASSEALGLSEKLF
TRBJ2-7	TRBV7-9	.	ASSPSGNYEQY
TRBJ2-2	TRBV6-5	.	ASSFETGVTGELF
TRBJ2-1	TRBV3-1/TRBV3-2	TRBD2	ASSRSGRQEGEQF
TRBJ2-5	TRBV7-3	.	ASSLGSQETQY
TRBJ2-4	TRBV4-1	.	ASSPRAGVLAKNIQY
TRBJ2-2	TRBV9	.	ASSLRQNTGELF
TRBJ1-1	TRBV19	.	ASSRQEGRGSEAF
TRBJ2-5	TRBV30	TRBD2	AWSLASGSRGETQY
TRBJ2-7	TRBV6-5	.	ASAGSSYEQY
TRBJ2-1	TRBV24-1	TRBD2	ATSDELLAMKQF
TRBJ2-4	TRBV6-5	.	ASRINREKNIQY
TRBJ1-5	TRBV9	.	ASSVGQGSNQPQH
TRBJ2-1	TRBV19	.	ASSMFLSVNEQF
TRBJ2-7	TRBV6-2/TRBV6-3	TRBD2	ASSFGGLAGAYSYEQY
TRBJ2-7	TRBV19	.	ASSVGDFSYEQY
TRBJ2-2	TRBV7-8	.	ASSPQGTGELF
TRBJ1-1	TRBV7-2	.	ASSPAWIGGTEAF
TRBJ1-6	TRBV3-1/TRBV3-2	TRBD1	ASSQGTENSPLH
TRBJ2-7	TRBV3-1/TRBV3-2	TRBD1	ASRDRTSYEQY
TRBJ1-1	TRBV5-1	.	ASSLNLLNTEAF
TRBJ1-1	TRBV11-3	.	ASSLSGGNTEAF
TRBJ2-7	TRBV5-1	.	ASSFRQGGGEQY
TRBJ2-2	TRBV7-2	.	ASSLGGAGELF
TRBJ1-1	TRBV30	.	AWLRRNTEAF
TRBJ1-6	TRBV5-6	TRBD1	ASSLLTSGTGFSPLH
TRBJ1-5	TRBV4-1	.	ASSQERGQHNQPQH
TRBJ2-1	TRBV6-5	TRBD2	ASSYEAGRGNEQF
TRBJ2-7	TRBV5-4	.	ASSSDRAQRSYEQY
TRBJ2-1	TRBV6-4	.	ASSDSRGGGNEQF
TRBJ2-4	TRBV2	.	ASSDGGRAKNIQY
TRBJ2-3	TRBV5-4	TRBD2	ASSLGTSVGTDTQY
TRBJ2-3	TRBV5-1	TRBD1	ASRPPTSDRGFGAGSTDTQY
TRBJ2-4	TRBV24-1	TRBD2	ATSDSGTAKNIQY
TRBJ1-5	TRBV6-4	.	ASRGDQPQH
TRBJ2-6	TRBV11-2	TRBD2	ASSPRLAGRSGANVLT
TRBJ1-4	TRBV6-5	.	ASSFSHREKLF
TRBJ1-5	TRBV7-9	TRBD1	ASSRSDRQGNQPQH
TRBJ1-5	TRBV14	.	ASSRSGNQPQH
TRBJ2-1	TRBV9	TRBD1	ASSVEGQGGNEQF
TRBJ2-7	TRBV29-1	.	SVEDRGSHEQY
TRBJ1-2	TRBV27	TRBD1	ASSTGTASYGYT
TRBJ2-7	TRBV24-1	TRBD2	ATGGDGPYEQY
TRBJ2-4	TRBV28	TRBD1	ASSLQRDRGIQY